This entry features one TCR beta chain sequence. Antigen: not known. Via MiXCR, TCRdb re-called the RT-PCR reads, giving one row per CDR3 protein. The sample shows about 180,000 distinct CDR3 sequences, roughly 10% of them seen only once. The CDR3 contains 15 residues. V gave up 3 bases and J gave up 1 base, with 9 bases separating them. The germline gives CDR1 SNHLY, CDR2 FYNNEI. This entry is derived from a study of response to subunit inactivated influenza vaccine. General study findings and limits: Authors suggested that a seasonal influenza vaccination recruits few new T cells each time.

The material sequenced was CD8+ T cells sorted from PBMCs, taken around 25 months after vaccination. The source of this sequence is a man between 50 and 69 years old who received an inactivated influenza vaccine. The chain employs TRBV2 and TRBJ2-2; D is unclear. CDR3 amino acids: CASSDITRNTGELFF. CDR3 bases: TGTGCCAGCAGTGACATTACTCGGAACACCGGGGAGCTGTTTTTT.